The 26 T cell receptor beta chains listed next were all sequenced from one sample in a study of blood T cell repertoires in COVID-19. Repertoires were generated with immunoSEQ multiplex PCR, while TCRdb's copy carries only in-frame clones and drops some. The sample holds over 70,000 clones; approximately 77% are singletons and the top ten take roughly 9.8%. The material sequenced was peripheral blood. The source is a woman aged 80 or older with acute or convalescent COVID-19.

The J gene is TRBJ2-3, the V gene TRBV10-3; no firm D call. CDR1 ENHRY and CDR2 SYGVKD come from the germline V gene. The V and J ends lost 8 bases and 3 bases respectively, with 6 bases between them. The CDR3 is 11 residues long. The CDR3 DNA follows: TGTGCCATCTTGGAGACAGATACGCAGTATTTT. Translated: CAILETDTQYF.

The V and J genes are TRBV27 and TRBJ2-3, with no clear D. The V and J ends lost 0 bases and 7 bases respectively, with 8 bases between them. The CDR3 contains 13 residues. CDR1 MNHEY and CDR2 SMNVEV come from the germline V gene (reference sequence). CDR3 DNA sequence: TGTGCCAGCAGTTTATCCCCTCGTTATACGCAGTATTTT. Protein: CASSLSPRYTQYF.

This clone was observed a single time. The rearrangement joins TRBV21-1 to TRBJ1-4; TRBD1 reflects the table's D call only, with no check against the DNA. TRBV21-1 is a known pseudogene. The CDR3 consists of 15 residues. The CDR3 nucleotides are TGTGCCAGCAGCTACAGGGGTCTCGGGGATGAAAAACTGTTTTTT. It encodes CASSYRGLGDEKLFF.

This chain joins TRBV19 and TRBJ2-1, with 13 bases lining up with TRBD2. The CDR3 sequence is 16 residues long. Germline V lookup: CDR1 LNHDA, CDR2 SQIVND (reference sequence). The V segment lost 6 bases and the J segment 4 bases; nucleotides outside the gene matches: 6. CDR3 protein: CASSSRLAGGYNEQFF. The CDR3 DNA reads TGTGCCAGTAGCTCCCGACTAGCGGGAGGTTACAATGAGCAGTTCTTC. Combining the CDR3 with reference TRBV19 and TRBJ2-1 gives the whole variable domain DGGITQSPKYLFRKEGQNVTLSCEQNLNHDAMYWYRQDPGQGLRLIYYSQIVNDFQKGDIAEGYSVSREKKESFPLTVTSAQKNPTAFYLCASSSRLAGGYNEQFFGPGTRLTVL.

J is TRBJ2-1 and V is TRBV14; TRBD2 matches 14 bases. The V gene's germline CDR1 is SGHDN and CDR2 FVKESK. CDR3 length: 16 amino acids. Trimming removed 4 bases from V and 6 bases from J; junction bases left unmatched: 5. The CDR3 DNA is TGTGCCAGCAGCCCACTGGGACTAGCGGGAGTCAATGAGCAGTTCTTC. It translates to CASSPLGLAGVNEQFF.

The chain combines TRBV19 with TRBJ2-1; 13 bases are a match to TRBD2. CDR3 length equals 15 residues. V trimming: 9 bases; J trimming: 9 bases; junction bases outside the gene matches: 11. Germline V gene data show CDR1 as LNHDA and CDR2 as SQIVND (reference sequence). The CDR3 region is CASSWGTSGTVEQFF. In nucleotides, the CDR3 is TGTGCCAGCAGTTGGGGGACTAGCGGGACCGTTGAGCAGTTCTTC.

This chain links TRBV30 with TRBJ1-3, with TRBD1 as a possible D gene (5 bases). Germline V gives CDR1 GTSNPN, CDR2 SVGIG (reference sequence). V lost 4 bases and J 2 bases, leaving 9 bases between the germline ends. The CDR3 runs 13 residues. For the CDR3, the DNA is TGTGCCTGGACCTCAGGGCCTGGAAACACCATATATTTT. It is translated as CAWTSGPGNTIYF.

The chain links TRBV7-2 to TRBJ2-7, with a possible D match to TRBD1 (5 bases). V lost 5 bases and J 2 bases, leaving 16 bases between the germline ends. The CDR3 is made up of 15 amino acids. CDR1 and CDR2 from the germline V gene are SGHTA and FQGNSA. CDR3: CASSQPDRLAYEQYF. The CDR3 nucleotides are TGTGCCAGCAGCCAACCAGACAGATTAGCCTACGAGCAGTACTTC.

This chain uses TRBV23-1 with TRBJ2-1; TRBD1 is a possible D gene (7 bases). TRBV23-1 is marked as an open reading frame, function uncertain. V lost 7 bases and J 0 bases, leaving 28 bases between the germline ends. This CDR3 has 20 amino acids. Here the CDR3 DNA reads TGCGCCAGCATCCTCGAGGGCCCAGGTAGGAGGGGGCCCTCCTACAATGAGCAGTTCTTC. Translation: CASILEGPGRRGPSYNEQFF.

CDR3 amino acids: CASSLGAGGDGYTF. CDR3 in DNA: TGCGCCAGCAGCCTTGGGGCAGGGGGAGATGGCTACACCTTC. This rearrangement joins TRBV5-1 to TRBJ1-2; 7 bases are a match to TRBD1. V lost 4 bases to trimming and J lost 6 bases; unmatched junction nucleotides: 9. The CDR3 sequence is 14 residues long. The V gene's germline CDR1 is SGHRS and CDR2 YFSETQ.

This clone was seen only a few times. The J gene is TRBJ2-7, the V gene TRBV7-8; TRBD1 matches 8 bases. Germline V gene data show CDR1 as SGHVS and CDR2 as FQNEAQ. This CDR3 has 15 residues. The junction had 7 bases not matched to a gene; V was cut back by 5 bases and J by 1 base. CDR3 coding DNA: TGTGCCAGCAGCGGAGGACAGGGATTATCCTACGAGCAGTACTTC. Protein sequence: CASSGGQGLSYEQYF.

The gene calls are TRBV19 and TRBJ2-1; unclear D gene. CDR3 length equals 16 residues. The germline V and J ends were trimmed by 4 bases and 0 bases, with 13 bases remaining between them. Germline-derived CDR1 and CDR2 are LNHDA and SQIVND (reference sequence). The chain's CDR3 is CASSTQYLSSYNEQFF. For the CDR3, the DNA is TGTGCCAGTAGTACCCAATACCTGAGCTCCTACAATGAGCAGTTCTTC.

CDR3 loop: CASSGQGRNTEAFF. CDR3 bases: TGCGCCAGCAGCGGACAGGGGAGAAACACTGAAGCTTTCTTT. The chain uses TRBV5-1 and TRBJ1-1, with 9 bases lining up with TRBD1. The CDR3 is 14 amino acids. Germline values: CDR1 SGHRS, CDR2 YFSETQ. Trimming at V came to 4 bases and at J to 2 bases, leaving 3 bases not matched to a gene.

This chain joins TRBV28 and TRBJ1-2; no firm D call. V lost 1 base, J lost 8 bases, and 11 bases lay in between. Germline V gene sequence: CDR1 MDHEN, CDR2 SYDVKM. This CDR3 spans 13 amino acids. The CDR3 bases are TGTGCCAGCAGTTTATCAGGAATTGGAGGCTACACCTTC. Protein: CASSLSGIGGYTF.

The rearrangement links TRBV18 to TRBJ2-7, with a weak D call TRBD2 (6 bases). Trimming shortened V by 4 bases and J by 2 bases, and 9 bases separated the two germline ends. This CDR3 contains 13 residues. Germline V gene data show CDR1 as KGHSH and CDR2 as LQKENI. The CDR3 bases are TGTGCCAGCTCACTGGGACTGGCCTACGAGCAGTACTTC. It translates to CASSLGLAYEQYF.

The chain combines TRBV7-2 with TRBJ1-2; 7 bases map to TRBD1. This CDR3 has 14 amino acids. CDR1 is SGHTA and CDR2 is FQGNSA in the germline V gene. With 5 bases clipped from V and 2 bases from J, the junction kept 5 bases outside the gene matches. The CDR3 sequence: CASSLSGQNYGYTF. The CDR3 region has the DNA TGTGCCAGCAGCCTGTCGGGACAGAACTATGGCTACACCTTC.

This clone appeared once. Written as DNA, the CDR3 is TGTGCCAGCAGCCTCAGGGACAGGGGAGCTCCCGACTATGGCTACACCTTC. This encodes CASSLRDRGAPDYGYTF. The chain uses TRBV11-3 and TRBJ1-2; TRBD1 aligns across 10 bases. V was pared by 5 bases and J by 3 bases, with 12 bases of the junction left unmatched. The CDR3 is 17 residues long. Germline-derived CDR1 and CDR2 are SGHNT and YENEEA.

V usage is TRBV7-2 and J usage is TRBJ2-7; 8 nucleotides agree with TRBD2. The CDR3 runs 14 residues. V trimming: 3 bases; J trimming: 6 bases; junction bases outside the gene matches: 7. Germline V gene sequence: CDR1 SGHTA, CDR2 FQGNSA. The chain's CDR3 is CASSLASGSFEQYF. The CDR3 DNA reads as TGTGCCAGCAGCTTGGCTAGCGGGTCATTCGAGCAGTACTTC.

The CDR3 loop is CASSVSGTGYQPQHF. The CDR3 DNA reads TGTGCCAGCAGCGTCTCCGGGACAGGGTATCAGCCCCAGCATTTT. The V and J genes are TRBV11-2 and TRBJ1-5; TRBD1 aligns across 9 bases. The germline V gene encodes CDR1 SGHAT and CDR2 FQNNGV. This CDR3 spans 15 amino acids. The J segment lost 5 bases and the V segment lost 5 bases, leaving 7 bases of the junction unmatched.

This clone was picked up a small number of times. The chain couples TRBV6-6 to TRBJ2-1; 7 nucleotides align to TRBD1. Germline loops: CDR1 MNHNY, CDR2 SVGAGI (reference sequence). The CDR3 sequence is 15 residues long. V dropped 4 bases and J dropped 10; count of bases not matched to a gene: 13. CDR3 amino acids: CASSFVLPDRTEQFF. The CDR3 DNA follows: TGTGCCAGCAGTTTTGTTCTTCCGGACAGGACGGAGCAGTTCTTC.

The chain has TRBV9 and TRBJ1-1; 10 bases fit TRBD1. After removal of 3 bases from V and 6 bases from J, the junction contained 2 bases not matched to a gene. This CDR3 has 13 residues. Germline-derived CDR1 and CDR2 are SGDLS and YYNGEE. The CDR3: CASSGDRGPEAFF. The CDR3 DNA sequence: TGTGCCAGCAGCGGGGACAGGGGACCTGAAGCTTTCTTT.

V gene TRBV12-3 or TRBV12-4 combines with J gene TRBJ1-5; D not certain. The CDR3 totals 13 residues. V was clipped by 2 bases and J by 5 bases, with 7 bases between them. The CDR3 region has the DNA TGTGCCAGCAGTTTAATCGAGGATCAGCCCCAGCATTTT. Protein: CASSLIEDQPQHF.

The chain links TRBV5-1 to TRBJ1-6, with no clear D. Germline CDR1 is SGHRS and CDR2 is YFSETQ. V gave up 4 bases and J gave up 10 bases, with 18 bases separating them. The CDR3 runs to 15 residues. The CDR3 is CASSPGGVRVSPLHF. As DNA, the CDR3 is TGCGCCAGCAGCCCCGGAGGTGTCCGGGTCTCACCCCTCCACTTT.

This chain uses TRBV28 with TRBJ2-3, with 11 bases identical to TRBD2. Germline CDR1 MDHEN, CDR2 SYDVKM. V was pared by 4 bases and J by 9 bases, with 3 bases of the junction left unmatched. CDR3 length: 13 amino acids. The CDR3 nucleotides read TGTGCCAGCAGTTCCGGACTAGCGGGCACGCAGTATTTT. Amino acid sequence: CASSSGLAGTQYF.

The chain links TRBV6-5 to TRBJ1-3, with 8 bases identical to TRBD1. Germline-derived CDR1 and CDR2 are MNHEY and SVGAGI. The CDR3 covers 14 residues. J lost 6 bases, V lost 7 bases, and 8 bases had no gene match. The CDR3 here is CASTRQGTANTIYF. CDR3 nucleotide sequence: TGTGCCAGCACCCGACAGGGGACGGCAAACACCATATATTTT.

The V call is TRBV4-3, the J call TRBJ2-7, with 7 bases matching TRBD2. Germline V lookup: CDR1 LGHNA, CDR2 YSLEER. The CDR3 is made up of 15 amino acids. Trimming took 0 bases from V and 2 from J; bases not matched to a gene: 4. The CDR3 region has the DNA TGCGCCAGCAGCCAAGATCGAAGCGGGGCCTACGAGCAGTACTTC. This encodes CASSQDRSGAYEQYF.